One and the same sample provided the 13 T cell receptor beta chains below, sequenced in a study of OX40 agonist ivuxolimab in advanced cancers. Measured with immunoSEQ multiplex PCR; TCRdb has only the in-frame clones, and not every one. The data show about 52,000 clones, 80% to 90% seen once. The sample was CD4+ or CD8+ T cells sorted from blood, taken in a trial of the OX40 agonist ivuxolimab. These receptors were taken from an adult with an advanced solid tumor such as melanoma, head and neck, liver or kidney cancer.

The V call is TRBV5-6, the J call TRBJ2-7; the D is unclear. Germline-derived CDR1 and CDR2 are SGHDT and YYEEEE. The CDR3 extends over 13 amino acids. V gave up 3 bases and J gave up 1 base, with 8 bases separating them. CDR3 in DNA: TGTGCCAGCAGCTCGCCAGGATCCTACGAGCAGTACTTC. Its protein is CASSSPGSYEQYF.

The gene calls are TRBV15 and TRBJ1-1; 7 nucleotides match TRBD1. The germline gives CDR1 LNHNV, CDR2 YYDKDF (reference sequence). V shed 6 bases and J 1 base; nucleotides not matched to a gene: 5. The CDR3 consists of 14 residues. The CDR3 loop is CATRKTGKNTEAFF. DNA of the CDR3: TGTGCCACCAGGAAGACAGGGAAGAACACTGAAGCTTTCTTT.

The chain couples TRBV4-1 to TRBJ2-5; no reliable D call. Per germline, CDR1 MGHRA and CDR2 YSYEKL. V was trimmed by 3 bases and J by 3 bases, leaving 5 bases between them. This CDR3 has 12 residues. The chain's CDR3 is CASSQDKETQYF. CDR3 sequence (DNA): TGCGCCAGCAGCCAGGATAAAGAGACCCAGTACTTC.

For the CDR3, the DNA is TGTGCCAGCAGCCCGGGGGCGCCTAATAATGAAAAACTGTTTTTT. Protein product: CASSPGAPNNEKLFF. This chain connects TRBV5-6 to TRBJ1-4; weak D call: TRBD1 (6 bases). Germline CDR1 SGHDT, CDR2 YYEEEE. Between the trimmed V and J ends, which lost 4 bases and 4 bases, there was a span of 14 bases. The CDR3 sequence is 15 residues long.

The chain employs TRBV7-8 and TRBJ2-7; D assignment may be TRBD1 or TRBD2 (5 bases each). V was shortened by 1 base and J by 6 bases, with 7 bases between the two germline ends. The CDR3 is 12 residues long. Germline CDR1 reads SGHVS; CDR2 reads FQNEAQ. CDR3 sequence: CASSLGGSEQYF. The CDR3 nucleotides are TGTGCCAGCAGCTTAGGGGGGAGCGAGCAGTACTTC.

The chain employs TRBV7-9 and TRBJ2-7, with D tentatively TRBD2 (6 bases). With 5 bases removed from V and 4 bases from J, the gap between germline ends came to 18 bases. CDR1 is SEHNR, CDR2 FQNEAQ, per germline (reference sequence). The CDR3 covers 15 residues. The chain's CDR3 is CASSPTRPGAYEQYF. CDR3 coding DNA: TGTGCCAGCAGCCCCACGCGGCCGGGAGCGTACGAGCAGTACTTC.

J is TRBJ1-6 and V is TRBV7-2; TRBD1 agrees at 10 bases. The J segment lost 7 bases and the V segment lost 5 bases, leaving 5 bases of the junction unmatched. The CDR3 runs to 15 residues. In germline, CDR1 is SGHTA, CDR2 FQGNSA. The CDR3 sequence: CASSPGTGENSPLHF. The CDR3, as DNA: TGTGCCAGCAGCCCAGGGACAGGGGAAAATTCACCCCTCCACTTT.

V gene TRBV4-1 combines with J gene TRBJ1-4; D is undetermined. The V gene's germline CDR1 is MGHRA and CDR2 YSYEKL. V dropped 1 base and J dropped 5 bases, with 11 bases sitting between them. The CDR3 consists of 15 residues. The CDR3 sequence: CASSQAVGRNEKLFF. CDR3 DNA sequence: TGCGCCAGCAGCCAAGCGGTCGGGCGGAATGAAAAACTGTTTTTT.

This sequence joins TRBV6-5 and TRBJ2-1, with 8 bases lining up with TRBD2. Per germline, CDR1 MNHEY and CDR2 SVGAGI. The CDR3 loop spans 15 amino acids. The V segment lost 6 bases and the J segment 3 bases; nucleotides outside the gene matches: 7. CDR3 nucleotides: TGTGCCAGCAGCCCCGGGGGGGCGAACTACAATGAGCAGTTCTTC. Encoded protein: CASSPGGANYNEQFF.

V usage is TRBV2 and J usage is TRBJ2-1; 10 bases match TRBD1. J lost 3 bases, V lost 3 bases, and 5 bases had no gene match. The germline V gene encodes CDR1 SNHLY and CDR2 FYNNEI. The CDR3 spans 16 residues. Here the CDR3 reads CASSEGTGVGYNEQFF. CDR3 in DNA: TGTGCCAGCAGTGAGGGGACAGGGGTCGGCTACAATGAGCAGTTCTTC.

V usage is TRBV11-2 and J usage is TRBJ2-5; the match to TRBD2 covers 10 bases. The ends lost 1 base at V and 0 bases at J; junction bases unmatched: 8. The CDR3 has 18 amino acids. The germline V gene has CDR1 SGHAT and CDR2 FQNNGV. The CDR3 coding sequence is TGTGCCAGCAGCTTAGGGGTAACTAGCGGGGCCAACCAAGAGACCCAGTACTTC. This encodes CASSLGVTSGANQETQYF.

The V call is TRBV9, the J call TRBJ1-2, with D maybe TRBD1 (5 bases). V lost 3 bases and J lost 4, with 13 bases in between. In germline, CDR1 is SGDLS, CDR2 YYNGEE. This CDR3 comprises 14 residues. CDR3 in amino acids: CASSAGGEPYGYTF. CDR3 sequence (DNA): TGTGCCAGCAGCGCCGGGGGGGAGCCCTATGGCTACACCTTC.

The J gene is TRBJ2-7, the V gene TRBV7-2, with a tentative D call TRBD1 (5 bases). Trimming stripped 1 base from V and 2 bases from J, with 9 bases between. Germline CDR1 SGHTA, CDR2 FQGNSA. The CDR3 loop spans 14 amino acids. Written as DNA, the CDR3 is TGTGCCAGCAGCTTAGGACAGCCTCCCTACGAGCAGTACTTC. Protein product: CASSLGQPPYEQYF.